This TCR beta chain was recovered during a study of cytomegalovirus exposure and HLA in healthy donors. The CDR3 is made up of 13 amino acids. Germline V gene lookup returns CDR1 MNHNS and CDR2 SASEGT. The V gene lost 6 bases and the J gene lost 3 bases, with 11 bases spanning the gap. The PCR ran on 60 Vbeta and 13 Jbeta primers. Method: immunoSEQ multiplex PCR; TCRdb's copy keeps in-frame clones and lacks some. The sample includes fewer than 200,000 clones, 75% to 80% seen only once; the top ten take 0.85% to 1%. A note on this clone: Its antigen is not identified.

Study results and limitations: The study had only CMV serostatus as immune exposure information. Cytomegalovirus association was listed for about 170 TCR beta chains.

V and J are TRBV6-1 and TRBJ1-1, with D perhaps matching TRBD1 (5 bases). Sequencing used PBMCs. The origin of this receptor is a woman in her fifties or sixties in good health and CMV-seropositive. The CDR3 DNA is TGTGCCAGCAGGGAGGGGCCGGACACTGAAGCTTTCTTT. Amino acids: CASREGPDTEAFF.